These 12 T cell receptor beta chains originate from one sample sequenced in a study of CD8 T cells in Susac syndrome. The RNA input was about 0.5 to 1 ug, and it was reverse transcribed with random hexamers. TCRdb fed the immunoSEQ multiplex PCR reads into MiXCR, producing one record per CDR3 protein. The sample holds about 280,000 distinct CDR3 sequences, about 88% seen once. What was sequenced was CD8+ T cells from PBMCs. These receptor sequences come from a human donor with multiple sclerosis.

V is TRBV7-8 and J is TRBJ2-3, with TRBD2 as a possible D gene (6 bases). The CDR3 length is 15 residues. Germline CDR1 and CDR2: SGHVS and FQNEAQ. The V gene lost 4 bases and the J gene lost 2 bases, with 13 bases spanning the gap. The CDR3 region is CASSSLWEATDTQYF. The CDR3 DNA follows: TGTGCCAGCAGCTCCCTCTGGGAGGCCACAGATACGCAGTATTTT. Based on the CDR3 plus reference TRBV7-8 and TRBJ2-3, the full variable domain is GAGVSQSPRYKVAKRGQDVALRCDPISGHVSLFWYQQALGQGPEFLTYFQNEAQLDKSGLPSDRFFAERPEGSVSTLKIQRTQQEDSAVYLCASSSLWEATDTQYFGPGTRLTVL.

V usage is TRBV6-5 and J usage is TRBJ2-7; D unclear. The germline V and J ends were trimmed by 4 bases and 1 base, with 8 bases remaining between them. This CDR3 contains 13 residues. Germline V gives CDR1 MNHEY, CDR2 SVGAGI. CDR3 nucleotide sequence: TGTGCCAGCAGTTTGTCAGAGTCCTACGAGCAGTACTTC. Its translation: CASSLSESYEQYF.

This sequence joins TRBV27 and TRBJ2-1, with a tentative D call TRBD2 (6 bases). The CDR3 sequence is 15 residues long. In germline, CDR1 is MNHEY, CDR2 SMNVEV (reference sequence). Trimming pared 6 bases from V and 3 bases from J, leaving 15 bases between. CDR3 amino acids: CASSPWDFVYNEQFF. CDR3 in DNA: TGTGCCAGCAGCCCTTGGGACTTCGTCTACAATGAGCAGTTCTTC.

This sequence joins TRBV30 and TRBJ2-7; no clear D gene. Trimming took off 2 bases at V and 2 bases at J, with 4 bases between the two ends. Germline V lookup: CDR1 GTSNPN, CDR2 SVGIG (reference sequence). There are 11 residues in the CDR3. CDR3 in amino acids: CAWSIAYEQYF. The CDR3 DNA reads as TGTGCCTGGAGTATCGCCTACGAGCAGTACTTC. Looking up the rest from reference TRBV30 and TRBJ2-7 gives the full variable domain: SQTIHQWPATLVQPVGSPLSLECTVEGTSNPNLYWYRQAAGRGLQLLFYSVGIGQISSEVPQNLSASRPQDRQFILSSKKLLLSDSGFYLCAWSIAYEQYFGPGTRLTVT.

The chain couples TRBV13 to TRBJ2-1; D is uncertain. The CDR3 has 16 amino acids. Germline V gene data show CDR1 as PRHDT and CDR2 as FYEKMQ (reference sequence). V was shortened by 5 bases and J by 0 bases, with 14 bases between the two germline ends. CDR3 coding DNA: TGTGCCAGCAGCCCCTCGGCTACCGGCTCCTACAATGAGCAGTTCTTC. Translation gives CASSPSATGSYNEQFF.

This clonotype was observed a few times. The gene calls are TRBV6-1 and TRBJ1-1; unclear D gene. The CDR3 length is 13 residues. Trimming shortened V by 6 bases and J by 4 bases, and 12 bases separated the two germline ends. CDR1 and CDR2 (germline): MNHNS, SASEGT. CDR3 bases: TGTGCCAGCAGGTCGGGCTTTGGCACTGAAGCTTTCTTT. Translating gives CASRSGFGTEAFF.

Written as DNA, the CDR3 is TGTGCCAGCAGTCCCGGGACCTACACAGATACGCAGTATTTT. It specifies CASSPGTYTDTQYF. This sequence joins TRBV6-1 and TRBJ2-3, with D perhaps matching TRBD1 or TRBD2 (5 bases each). This CDR3 region has 14 residues. Germline values: CDR1 MNHNS, CDR2 SASEGT. V was trimmed by 5 bases and J by 2 bases, leaving 11 bases between them.

The V and J genes are TRBV6-1 and TRBJ2-7, with D unclear. V lost 4 bases, J lost 2 bases, and 15 bases lay in between. CDR3 length equals 15 residues. The germline V gene has CDR1 MNHNS and CDR2 SASEGT. Written as DNA, the CDR3 is TGTGCCAGCAGTGCGCAGCACTACTTACCCTACGAGCAGTACTTC. It translates to CASSAQHYLPYEQYF.

This clonotype was seen a handful of times. This chain uses TRBV7-8 with TRBJ1-1; possibly TRBD1 for D (6 bases). This CDR3 region has 14 residues. Germline V gene sequence: CDR1 SGHVS, CDR2 FQNEAQ. V lost 6 bases to trimming and J lost 3 bases, with 14 bases between them. The CDR3 is CASSSGVTYTEAFF. CDR3 coding DNA: TGTGCCAGCAGTTCAGGGGTTACTTACACTGAAGCTTTCTTT. The full variable domain, completed using reference TRBV7-8 and TRBJ1-1, is GAGVSQSPRYKVAKRGQDVALRCDPISGHVSLFWYQQALGQGPEFLTYFQNEAQLDKSGLPSDRFFAERPEGSVSTLKIQRTQQEDSAVYLCASSSGVTYTEAFFGQGTRLTVV.

The chain carries TRBV27 and TRBJ2-1; D gene uncertain. V was cut by 2 bases and J by 2 bases, with 7 bases left in between. The CDR3 covers 14 residues. Germline lookup yields CDR1 MNHEY and CDR2 SMNVEV (reference sequence). The CDR3 protein is CASSLVRTYNEQFF. In DNA form, the CDR3 reads TGTGCCAGCAGTTTAGTTAGGACCTACAATGAGCAGTTCTTC.

The chain links TRBV4-1 to TRBJ2-1, with 13 bases identical to TRBD2. Germline loops: CDR1 MGHRA, CDR2 YSYEKL. This CDR3 region has 16 residues. J was trimmed by 10 bases and V by 0 bases; bases with no gene match: 6. The CDR3 sequence is CASSQEWTSGGGEQFF. The CDR3 DNA reads as TGCGCCAGCAGCCAAGAATGGACTAGCGGGGGTGGAGAGCAGTTCTTC.

V is TRBV27 and J is TRBJ2-7, with a weak D call TRBD1 (5 bases). The V gene's germline CDR1 is MNHEY and CDR2 SMNVEV (reference sequence). V lost 6 bases, J lost 7 bases, and 13 bases lay in between. The CDR3 spans 12 residues. The DNA for the CDR3 is TGTGCCAGCAGCCCAGGGCACACGGAGCAGTACTTC. This translates into CASSPGHTEQYF.